This TCR beta chain was captured by sequencing in a study of blood T cell repertoires in COVID-19. Study-wide context: The study drew acute and convalescent COVID-19 samples from the United States, Italy and Spain. Sample material is recorded as cDNA or gDNA derived from T cells, B-cell-depleted T cells, or PBMCs.

Assignments of participants to cohorts depended upon their own reported clinical history. Two consecutive negative NP/OP PCR tests, clearance, or resolved symptoms defined Cohort 3 recovery. Using immunoSEQ multiplex PCR, the repertoire was profiled, and TCRdb retains in-frame clones only, with some absent. The sample includes approximately 160,000 clones, about 80% seen only once; the top ten take more than 5.5%. The clonotype originates from a man over 45 who had recovered from COVID-19. The source material was PBMCs or T cells enriched from blood (not recorded which).

The CDR3 nucleotides read TGTGCCAGCAGTGAGGCAGGGGATCAGCCCCAGCATTTT. It encodes CASSEAGDQPQHF. This chain connects TRBV6-1 to TRBJ1-5; weak D call: TRBD1 (6 bases). Germline CDR1 reads MNHNS; CDR2 reads SASEGT. This CDR3 region has 13 residues. Trimming removed 3 bases from V and 5 bases from J, with 8 bases in between.